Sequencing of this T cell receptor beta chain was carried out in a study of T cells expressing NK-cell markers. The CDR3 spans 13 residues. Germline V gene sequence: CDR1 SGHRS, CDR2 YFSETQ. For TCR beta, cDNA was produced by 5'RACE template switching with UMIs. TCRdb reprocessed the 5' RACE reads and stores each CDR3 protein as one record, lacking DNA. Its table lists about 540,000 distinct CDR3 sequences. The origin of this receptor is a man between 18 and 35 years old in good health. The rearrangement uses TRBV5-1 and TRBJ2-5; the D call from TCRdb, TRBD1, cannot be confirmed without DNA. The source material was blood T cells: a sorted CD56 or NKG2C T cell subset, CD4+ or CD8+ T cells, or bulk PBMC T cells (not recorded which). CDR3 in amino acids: CASRSTGGETQYF.